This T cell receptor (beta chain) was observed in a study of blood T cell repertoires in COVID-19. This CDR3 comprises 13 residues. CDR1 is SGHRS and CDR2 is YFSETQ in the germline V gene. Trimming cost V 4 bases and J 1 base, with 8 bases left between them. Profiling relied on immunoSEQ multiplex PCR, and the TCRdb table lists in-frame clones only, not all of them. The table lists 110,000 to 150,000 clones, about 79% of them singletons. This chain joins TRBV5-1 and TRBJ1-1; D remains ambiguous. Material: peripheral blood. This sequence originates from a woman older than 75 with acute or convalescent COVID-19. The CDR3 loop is CASSPRQNTEAFF. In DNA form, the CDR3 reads TGCGCCAGCAGCCCCCGACAGAACACTGAAGCTTTCTTT.